Here is one T cell receptor beta chain with its context. Generated by immunoSEQ multiplex PCR, the TCRdb table keeps only in-frame clones and is missing some. The table shows 210,000 or so clones, with 83% occurring only once. The data derive from a study of blood T cell repertoires in COVID-19. CDR1 is SGDLS and CDR2 is YYNGEE in the germline V gene. CDR3 length: 16 amino acids. Trimming at V came to 4 bases and at J to 4 bases, leaving 8 bases not matched to a gene. The sequence was obtained from a woman in her fifties or sixties who had been exposed to COVID-19. The chain links TRBV9 to TRBJ1-3, with 10 positions matching TRBD1. Sequencing input: PBMCs or T cells enriched from blood (not recorded which). In DNA form, the CDR3 reads TGTGCCAGCAGCCCTCGCGGACAGGGGGACGGAAACACCATATATTTT. Translating it yields CASSPRGQGDGNTIYF. The complete variable domain, with remaining parts taken from reference TRBV9 and TRBJ1-3, reads DSGVTQTPKHLITATGQRVTLRCSPRSGDLSVYWYQQSLDQGLQFLIQYYNGEERAKGNILERFSAQQFPDLHSELNLSSLELGDSALYFCASSPRGQGDGNTIYFGEGSWLTVV.